Below are 32 T cell receptor beta chains sequenced from a single sample in a study of cytomegalovirus exposure and HLA in healthy donors. Vbeta (60) and Jbeta (13) primers were used in the PCR. Libraries were prepared by immunoSEQ multiplex PCR; TCRdb keeps only in-frame clonotypes and omits some of them. The table has approximately 140,000 clones, around four fifths seen once. The sample comprised PBMCs. The receptors stem from a boy aged 2 to 10 in good health and CMV-seronegative.

The chain has TRBV30 and TRBJ2-1; a weak D match, TRBD2 (5 bases). Trimming took 3 bases from V and 12 from J, leaving 12 bases between them. CDR1 and CDR2 (germline): GTSNPN, SVGIG (reference sequence). The CDR3 is 11 amino acids. CDR3 DNA sequence: TGTGCCTGGAGCGCATTAAGCGGGCAGTTCTTC. As protein: CAWSALSGQFF.

In its sample, this clone was seen a few times. The chain joins TRBV7-2 to TRBJ2-3, with 8 bases identical to TRBD2. CDR3 length: 16 residues. V trimming: 5 bases; J trimming: 10 bases; junction bases outside the gene matches: 17. CDR1 SGHTA and CDR2 FQGNSA come from the germline V gene. CDR3 DNA sequence: TGTGCCAGCAGCCCACGGGGGGGCCACTTCCCGTCTGCGCAGTATTTT. Translated: CASSPRGGHFPSAQYF.

V gene TRBV6-1 combines with J gene TRBJ1-2, with 9 bases lining up with TRBD1. The V and J ends lost 6 bases and 5 bases, in that order; junction bases with no gene match: 4. Germline values: CDR1 MNHNS, CDR2 SASEGT. This CDR3 has 13 amino acids. CDR3 in DNA: TGTGCCAGCAGGGCCGGACAGGGGTATGGCTACACCTTC. Protein: CASRAGQGYGYTF.

This chain links TRBV11-3 with TRBJ2-1; weak D call: TRBD1 (6 bases). The ends were cut back, 1 base at V and 0 bases at J, with 7 bases in the middle. The CDR3 loop spans 15 amino acids. Germline CDR1 reads SGHNT; CDR2 reads YENEEA. The CDR3 sequence is CASSLAGVSYNEQFF. DNA of the CDR3: TGTGCCAGCAGCTTAGCAGGGGTCTCCTACAATGAGCAGTTCTTC. Together with reference TRBV11-3 and TRBJ2-1, the CDR3 gives the full variable domain: EAGVVQSPRYKIIEKKQPVAFWCNPISGHNTLYWYLQNLGQGPELLIRYENEEAVDDSQLPKDRFSAERLKGVDSTLKIQPAELGDSAVYLCASSLAGVSYNEQFFGPGTRLTVL.

The chain carries TRBV5-4 and TRBJ2-2, with D maybe TRBD2 (6 bases). The CDR3 has 16 residues. V was trimmed by 4 bases and J by 3 bases, leaving 16 bases between them. Germline CDR1 is SGHNT and CDR2 is YYREEE (reference sequence). The CDR3 sequence is CASSAFRGAHTGELFF. As DNA, the CDR3 is TGTGCCAGCAGCGCCTTCCGCGGGGCTCACACCGGGGAGCTGTTTTTT.

The chain recombines TRBV5-5 with TRBJ1-5; 7 bases map to TRBD1. This CDR3 is 16 amino acids long. The germline V gene has CDR1 SGHKS and CDR2 YYEKEE (reference sequence). V shed 6 bases and J 3 bases; nucleotides not matched to a gene: 12. The CDR3 spells CASTHSGTAVNQPQHF. CDR3 DNA: TGTGCCAGCACCCATTCCGGGACAGCTGTCAATCAGCCCCAGCATTTT. Complete variable domain (other parts from reference TRBV5-5 and TRBJ1-5): DAGVTQSPTHLIKTRGQQVTLRCSPISGHKSVSWYQQVLGQGPQFIFQYYEKEERGRGNFPDRFSARQFPNYSSELNVNALLLGDSALYLCASTHSGTAVNQPQHFGDGTRLSIL.

Note on this clone: Other nucleotide sequences from this sample produce the same CDR3. The chain recombines TRBV6-1 with TRBJ2-3, with 9 nucleotides matching TRBD2. The CDR3 runs 16 residues. Trimming removed 0 bases from V and 1 base from J; junction bases left unmatched: 2. CDR1 is MNHNS, CDR2 SASEGT, per germline. CDR3 nucleotide sequence: TGTGCCAGCAGTGAAGCATTAGCGGGGGGCACAGATACGCAGTATTTT. It is translated as CASSEALAGGTDTQYF.

This rearrangement joins TRBV7-8 to TRBJ2-6; perhaps TRBD2 as D (6 bases). Per germline, CDR1 SGHVS and CDR2 FQNEAQ. This CDR3 region has 19 residues. Trimming removed 1 base from V and 2 bases from J, with 18 bases in between. As DNA, the CDR3 is TGTGCCAGCAGCTTAGGATTGGGGGTCGGGGGAGCTGGGGCCAACGTCCTGACTTTC. Encoded protein: CASSLGLGVGGAGANVLTF.

The genes are TRBV30 and TRBJ2-5, with 8 positions matching TRBD2. This CDR3 spans 14 amino acids. The V gene end was trimmed by 3 bases and the J gene end by 4 bases; junction bases not matched to a gene: 7. Germline loops: CDR1 GTSNPN, CDR2 SVGIG (reference sequence). The CDR3 sequence: CAWSGGVSGETQYF. CDR3 sequence (DNA): TGTGCCTGGAGCGGGGGGGTATCGGGAGAGACCCAGTACTTC.

A remark on this clone: The junction does not match germline at one end; this may be a read error. The rearrangement links TRBV5-6 to TRBJ2-5; the D is unclear. The CDR3 loop spans 13 amino acids. CDR1 is SGHDT and CDR2 is YYEEEE in the germline V gene. The CDR3 sequence is CASSLDLQEAQHF. CDR3 sequence (DNA): TGTGCCAGCAGCTTGGACCTCCAAGAGGCCCAGCACTTC.

The chain combines TRBV14 with TRBJ2-3, with 8 bases identical to TRBD2. Germline CDR1 SGHDN, CDR2 FVKESK. With 1 base clipped from V and 10 bases from J, the junction kept 16 bases outside the gene matches. The CDR3 loop spans 17 amino acids. The CDR3 here is CASSQVPGLGDSRAQYF. In DNA form, the CDR3 reads TGTGCCAGCAGCCAAGTTCCGGGACTAGGGGATTCGAGGGCGCAGTATTTT.

This clone was detected a few times. The DNA for the CDR3 is TGTGCCTGGAATCACCCCGGACTAGCATCCTACAATGAGCAGTTCTTC. Residues: CAWNHPGLASYNEQFF. The chain is built from TRBV30 and TRBJ2-1, with TRBD2 matching over 8 bases. J was trimmed by 1 base and V by 4 bases; bases with no gene match: 9. Per the germline V gene, CDR1 is GTSNPN and CDR2 is SVGIG (reference sequence). There are 16 residues in the CDR3.

This chain uses TRBV28 with TRBJ1-5; D unresolved. Germline assignment: CDR1 MDHEN and CDR2 SYDVKM. CDR3 size: 14 residues. Trimming took off 2 bases at V and 2 bases at J, with 7 bases between the two ends. DNA of the CDR3: TGTGCCAGCAGTTTAGGGCAGGGCAATCAGCCCCAGCATTTT. It encodes CASSLGQGNQPQHF.

The chain recombines TRBV6-1 with TRBJ2-3; weak D call: TRBD2 (6 bases). Trimming left V 5 bases short and J 3 bases short, with 9 bases between. Germline CDR1 MNHNS, CDR2 SASEGT. The CDR3 spans 13 residues. The CDR3 sequence: CASSPGRTDTQYF. CDR3 DNA sequence: TGTGCCAGCAGTCCAGGGAGGACAGATACGCAGTATTTT.

The chain is built from TRBV6-1 and TRBJ1-2; 9 bases agree with TRBD1. CDR1 and CDR2 (germline): MNHNS, SASEGT. V lost 3 bases, J lost 5 bases, and 10 bases stayed unmatched. This CDR3 is built from 16 residues. CDR3 sequence reads: CASSDGQGTRLYGYTF. The CDR3 DNA sequence: TGTGCCAGCAGTGACGGACAGGGGACAAGGCTTTATGGCTACACCTTC.

The chain carries TRBV6-5 and TRBJ1-1; 7 nucleotides match TRBD1. J gave up 1 base and V 2 bases, and 4 bases lay outside the gene matches. The CDR3 is 15 residues long. The germline gives CDR1 MNHEY, CDR2 SVGAGI. CDR3 in DNA: TGTGCCAGCAGTTACCTCGGACAGGAGAACACTGAAGCTTTCTTT. Amino acids: CASSYLGQENTEAFF.

This chain links TRBV5-4 with TRBJ2-1, with 10 bases matching TRBD2. Looked up from germline, CDR1 is SGHNT and CDR2 is YYREEE (reference sequence). CDR3 size: 15 residues. Germline trimming cut 4 bases from V and 6 bases from J; bases unmatched to any gene: 7. The CDR3 nucleotides read TGTGCCAGCAGCACTATAGCGGGAGGAGGCAATGAGCAGTTCTTC. Protein: CASSTIAGGGNEQFF. The whole variable domain, filled in from reference TRBV5-4 and TRBJ2-1, reads ETGVTQSPTHLIKTRGQQVTLRCSSQSGHNTVSWYQQALGQGPQFIFQYYREEENGRGNFPPRFSGLQFPNYSSELNVNALELDDSALYLCASSTIAGGGNEQFFGPGTRLTVL.

The chain has TRBV27 and TRBJ2-6; maybe TRBD2 (5 bases). The V and J ends lost 5 bases and 2 bases respectively, with 10 bases between them. CDR1 and CDR2 from the germline V gene are MNHEY and SMNVEV (reference sequence). The CDR3 has 15 amino acids. CDR3 DNA sequence: TGTGCCAGCAGTGCTATCGGGGCTGGGGCCAACGTCCTGACTTTC. Amino acids: CASSAIGAGANVLTF.

The count of this clone is one. This chain connects TRBV2 to TRBJ2-1; 9 bases are a match to TRBD2. J lost 9 bases, V lost 7 bases, and 7 bases had no gene match. The CDR3 length is 13 residues. Germline-derived CDR1 and CDR2 are SNHLY and FYNNEI. The CDR3: CASKPPREGEQFF. CDR3 DNA: TGTGCCAGCAAACCTCCGCGGGAGGGTGAGCAGTTCTTC.

V gene TRBV9 combines with J gene TRBJ1-2; D unclear. CDR3 length: 18 residues. Per the germline V gene, CDR1 is SGDLS and CDR2 is YYNGEE. V lost 4 bases to trimming and J lost 0 bases, with 22 bases between them. CDR3 loop: CASSPPALERDPNYGYTF. DNA for the CDR3: TGTGCCAGCAGCCCCCCCGCACTAGAAAGGGATCCTAACTATGGCTACACCTTC.

The chain joins TRBV13 to TRBJ1-2; no firm D call. Trimming cost V 5 bases and J 3 bases, with 10 bases left between them. CDR3 length: 13 amino acids. Germline-derived CDR1 and CDR2 are PRHDT and FYEKMQ (reference sequence). In nucleotides, the CDR3 is TGTGCCAGCAGCCCAAGGACTCACTATGGCTACACCTTC. Its translation is CASSPRTHYGYTF.

The chain uses TRBV9 and TRBJ2-1; no definite D call. The CDR3 has 11 residues. The V gene lost 3 bases and the J gene lost 7 bases, with 5 bases spanning the gap. CDR1 is SGDLS, CDR2 YYNGEE, per germline. In DNA form, the CDR3 reads TGTGCCAGCAGCGCCCAAAATGAGCAGTTCTTC. Encoded protein: CASSAQNEQFF.

This clone was observed once. The rearrangement uses TRBV27 and TRBJ2-1; 7 nucleotides align to TRBD2. There are 17 residues in the CDR3. V lost 1 base and J lost 0; bases outside the gene matches: 6. Looked up from germline, CDR1 is MNHEY and CDR2 is SMNVEV (reference sequence). CDR3 sequence: CASSLYRAGSSYNEQFF. DNA of the CDR3: TGTGCCAGCAGTTTATACCGAGCGGGATCCTCCTACAATGAGCAGTTCTTC.

The chain uses TRBV30 and TRBJ2-7; D perhaps matches TRBD2 (5 bases). The germline gives CDR1 GTSNPN, CDR2 SVGIG (reference sequence). V lost 0 bases and J 0 bases, leaving 9 bases between the germline ends. The CDR3 is made up of 14 amino acids. As DNA, the CDR3 is TGTGCCTGGAGTGTTGGTGGGAGCTCCTACGAGCAGTACGTC. It codes for CAWSVGGSSYEQYV.

This chain's CDR3 is CASSQDIQRGRVVTDTQYF. Written as DNA, the CDR3 is TGCGCCAGCAGCCAAGATATCCAGCGGGGGAGGGTGGTGACAGATACGCAGTATTTT. J is TRBJ2-3 and V is TRBV4-1; 8 nucleotides line up with TRBD2. The CDR3 runs to 19 residues. Trimming cost V 0 bases and J 3 bases; bases outside gene matches: 14. Per the germline V gene, CDR1 is MGHRA and CDR2 is YSYEKL.

This rearrangement joins TRBV7-3 to TRBJ1-2, with 11 bases fitting TRBD1. Germline assignment: CDR1 SGHTA and CDR2 FQGTGA. Trimming at V came to 2 bases and at J to 13 bases, leaving 18 bases not matched to a gene. The CDR3 is made up of 17 amino acids. The CDR3 sequence is CASSLPTASGTGGSGTF. The CDR3 nucleotides read TGTGCCAGCAGCTTACCCACTGCTTCGGGGACAGGGGGTTCCGGCACCTTC. The whole variable domain, remainder taken from reference TRBV7-3 and TRBJ1-2, is GAGVSQTPSNKVTEKGKYVELRCDPISGHTALYWYRQSLGQGPEFLIYFQGTGAADDSGLPNDRFFAVRPEGSVSTLKIQRTERGDSAVYLCASSLPTASGTGGSGTFGSGTRLTVV.

The rearrangement joins TRBV6-6 to TRBJ1-5; D is perhaps TRBD1 (6 bases). This CDR3 contains 16 residues. V was cut by 1 base and J by 4 bases, with 14 bases left in between. From germline, CDR1 is MNHNY and CDR2 SVGAGI (reference sequence). CDR3 in amino acids: CASSYWSEGGNQPQHF. The CDR3 DNA reads TGTGCCAGCAGTTACTGGTCCGAGGGGGGGAATCAGCCCCAGCATTTT.

DNA of the CDR3: TGTGCCTTACGTGGGCAGTTTGAAGCTTTCTTT. Its translation is CALRGQFEAFF. The V and J genes are TRBV30 and TRBJ1-1; the D is unclear. This CDR3 has 11 residues. Trimming stripped 7 bases from V and 7 bases from J, with 13 bases between. Germline V gene sequence: CDR1 GTSNPN, CDR2 SVGIG (reference sequence).

The CDR3 region has the DNA TGCAGCGTTGAGGTACTAGCGAATGAGCAGTTCTTC. It encodes CSVEVLANEQFF. The chain couples TRBV29-1 to TRBJ2-1; TRBD2 aligns across 7 bases. This CDR3 is 12 amino acids long. Germline V gene sequence: CDR1 SQVTM, CDR2 ANQGSEA. J gave up 7 bases and V 3 bases, and 3 bases lay outside the gene matches.

The chain has TRBV15 and TRBJ2-3; 9 bases line up with TRBD1. This CDR3 has 14 amino acids. Looked up from germline, CDR1 is LNHNV and CDR2 is YYDKDF (reference sequence). The V segment lost 6 bases and the J segment 3 bases; nucleotides outside the gene matches: 4. CDR3 sequence: CATRRDRATDTQYF. The DNA of the CDR3 is TGTGCCACCAGGAGGGACAGGGCGACAGATACGCAGTATTTT.

V usage is TRBV6-5 and J usage is TRBJ2-1; 7 positions match TRBD2. The length of the CDR3 is 15 residues. The germline CDR1 and CDR2 sequences are MNHEY and SVGAGI. V lost 7 bases and J lost 3; bases outside the gene matches: 9. For the CDR3, the DNA is TGTGCCAGCACAACCGGGCGGGAGCTCTACAATGAGCAGTTCTTC. It is translated as CASTTGRELYNEQFF.

The V call is TRBV11-2, the J call TRBJ2-7, with D possibly matching TRBD1 (5 bases). The CDR3 contains 14 residues. V was cut by 3 bases and J by 6 bases, with 15 bases left in between. Germline CDR1 reads SGHAT; CDR2 reads FQNNGV. The CDR3 sequence is CASSFTEGVGEQYF. The CDR3 DNA is TGTGCCAGCAGCTTCACCGAAGGGGTTGGCGAGCAGTACTTC.